Given below is one T cell receptor beta chain in context. The target antigen is unknown. Trimming removed 5 bases from V and 7 bases from J, with 12 bases in between. The CDR3 loop spans 13 amino acids. Germline CDR1 and CDR2: SEHNR and FQNEAQ (reference sequence). The collection from each donor was one heparinised blood draw averaging around 120 mL. The sample is drawn from a study of beta chain features in type 1 diabetes. Findings of the study overall: Still unanswered here is whether HLA type influences TCRB rearrangement.

The authors reverse transcribed all of the isolated RNA, so sequencing captured expressed TCRB transcripts. Only in-frame clones appear in the TCRdb table, and some are missing; sequencing was by immunoSEQ multiplex PCR. The repertoire has 600,000 to 650,000 clones, 15% of them found once; the top ten carry 0.09% to 0.095%. The origin of this receptor is a man aged 18 to 29 in good health. The sample consisted of naive CD4+ T cells from blood. This chain connects TRBV7-9 to TRBJ2-4; D is ambiguous. In DNA, the CDR3 is TGTGCCAGCAGCGTAGGGCCCCCCAACATTCAGTACTTC. Encoded protein: CASSVGPPNIQYF.